The 21 T cell receptor beta chains given below trace back to one sample, sequenced in a study of shared clonotypes between healthy human individuals. Data came from immunoSEQ multiplex PCR; TCRdb stores just in-frame clones and leaves some out. This table has approximately 2,300,000 clones, around 90% appearing once. The sequenced sample consisted of naive CD4+ T cells from PBMCs. Subset given: CD45RA+ positively selected. The receptors shown here come from a man aged 18-30 years in good health. Some clones in this sample may be carry-over from other donors' samples.

V usage is TRBV27 and J usage is TRBJ2-1; 7 bases agree with TRBD2. Germline assignment: CDR1 MNHEY and CDR2 SMNVEV (reference sequence). With V trimmed by 5 bases and J by 0 bases, 10 bases remained unmatched. The CDR3 totals 17 residues. In DNA, the CDR3 is TGTGCCAGCAGTCCACCCCCCGGGAGGAGCTCCTACAATGAGCAGTTCTTC. It is translated as CASSPPPGRSSYNEQFF.

The chain uses TRBV7-9 and TRBJ2-1; 8 bases match TRBD2. CDR3 length: 15 residues. V shed 5 bases, J shed 8 bases, and the junction held 11 bases outside the gene matches. CDR1 is SEHNR and CDR2 is FQNEAQ in the germline V gene (reference sequence). CDR3 in amino acids: CASSDGTSSRDEQFF. CDR3 sequence (DNA): TGTGCCAGCAGCGACGGGACTAGTAGTCGCGATGAGCAGTTCTTC.

The chain combines TRBV5-4 with TRBJ2-2; 9 bases are shared with TRBD1. V lost 5 bases, J lost 5 bases, and 10 bases stayed unmatched. CDR3 length equals 16 residues. CDR1 and CDR2 from the germline V gene are SGHNT and YYREEE (reference sequence). The CDR3 is CASRGTGTLGTGELFF. The CDR3 nucleotides are TGTGCCAGCAGGGGGACAGGGACCCTAGGTACCGGGGAGCTGTTTTTT.

The chain uses TRBV5-5 and TRBJ2-3; 7 bases are a match to TRBD2. Trimming cost V 0 bases and J 7 bases; bases outside gene matches: 8. The CDR3 is made up of 15 amino acids. Germline CDR1 reads SGHKS; CDR2 reads YYEKEE (reference sequence). CDR3 loop: CASSLVPGGTNTQYF. The CDR3 DNA is TGTGCCAGCAGCTTGGTCCCGGGAGGTACAAATACGCAGTATTTT.

The V gene is TRBV9, the J gene TRBJ2-1; 13 nucleotides match TRBD2. The germline CDR1 and CDR2 sequences are SGDLS and YYNGEE. J gave up 6 bases and V 3 bases, and 12 bases lay outside the gene matches. CDR3 size: 18 residues. Here the CDR3 reads CASSAARTSGRIGNEQFF. CDR3 nucleotide sequence: TGTGCCAGCAGCGCCGCCAGGACTAGCGGGAGAATAGGCAATGAGCAGTTCTTC.

The chain recombines TRBV19 with TRBJ1-4; D is ambiguous. The CDR3 extends over 15 amino acids. Trimming took 2 bases from V and 4 from J, leaving 11 bases between them. Germline lookup yields CDR1 LNHDA and CDR2 SQIVND (reference sequence). The CDR3: CASSIPQAGNEKLFF. For the CDR3, the DNA is TGTGCCAGTAGTATACCGCAGGCTGGTAATGAAAAACTGTTTTTT.

The chain recombines TRBV7-2 with TRBJ1-5; possibly TRBD1 for D (5 bases). The length of the CDR3 is 14 residues. Deletions cut 5 bases from V and 5 bases from J, with 13 bases between. Germline lookup yields CDR1 SGHTA and CDR2 FQGNSA. The chain's CDR3 is CASSARGGDQPQHF. The CDR3 coding sequence is TGTGCCAGCAGCGCCCGGGGGGGAGATCAGCCCCAGCATTTT.

The chain links TRBV19 to TRBJ2-1, with TRBD2 matching 9 bases. This CDR3 has 15 amino acids. Trimming removed 8 bases from V and 6 bases from J; junction bases left unmatched: 11. CDR1 is LNHDA, CDR2 SQIVND, per germline (reference sequence). The CDR3 coding sequence is TGTGCCAGTTGCTGGGCGGGAGGGCCTCGCAATGAGCAGTTCTTC. Translation: CASCWAGGPRNEQFF.

V is TRBV2 and J is TRBJ1-3; D is unclear. CDR3 length: 15 amino acids. Per germline, CDR1 SNHLY and CDR2 FYNNEI. The V end was cut by 0 bases, the J end by 2 bases, with 8 bases between. In DNA, the CDR3 is TGTGCCAGCAGTGAAGCGGGCGCAACTGGAAACACCATATATTTT. This encodes CASSEAGATGNTIYF.

The chain recombines TRBV28 with TRBJ2-3, with 9 positions matching TRBD2. Germline V gives CDR1 MDHEN, CDR2 SYDVKM. With V trimmed by 4 bases and J by 6 bases, 20 bases remained unmatched. CDR3 length equals 19 residues. The CDR3 sequence: CASSYPLGGRDPQSDTQYF. The CDR3 nucleotides read TGTGCCAGCAGTTACCCCCTGGGCGGGAGGGACCCACAGTCCGATACGCAGTATTTT.

This chain joins TRBV6-6 and TRBJ2-3, with TRBD1 as a possible D gene (6 bases). V dropped 7 bases and J dropped 2 bases, with 16 bases sitting between them. From germline, CDR1 is MNHNY and CDR2 SVGAGI (reference sequence). The CDR3 sequence is 15 residues long. The CDR3 sequence is CASNPRDTTTDTQYF. CDR3 bases: TGTGCCAGCAACCCAAGGGACACGACCACAGATACGCAGTATTTT.

V is TRBV28 and J is TRBJ2-7; 14 bases align to TRBD2. CDR3 size: 17 residues. V shed 4 bases and J 4 bases; nucleotides not matched to a gene: 9. Germline-derived CDR1 and CDR2 are MDHEN and SYDVKM. In DNA form, the CDR3 reads TGTGCCAGCAGTTCCTCCGGGACTAGCGGGAGTTTGTACGAGCAGTACTTC. It yields the protein CASSSSGTSGSLYEQYF.

This chain connects TRBV2 to TRBJ1-2, with 9 bases lining up with TRBD1. V trimming: 4 bases; J trimming: 2 bases; junction bases outside the gene matches: 11. CDR1 is SNHLY, CDR2 FYNNEI, per germline. The CDR3 runs to 17 residues. Here the CDR3 reads CASSVPGQGEGNYGYTF. Written as DNA, the CDR3 is TGTGCCAGCAGTGTACCGGGACAGGGCGAAGGAAACTATGGCTACACCTTC.

This chain connects TRBV9 to TRBJ2-7; TRBD2 matches at 10 bases. There are 17 residues in the CDR3. The germline CDR1 and CDR2 sequences are SGDLS and YYNGEE. V lost 0 bases and J lost 6; bases outside the gene matches: 12. The chain's CDR3 is CASSVGSSGSRVGEQYF. CDR3 in DNA: TGTGCCAGCAGCGTAGGCTCTAGCGGGAGTAGGGTCGGCGAGCAGTACTTC. Based on the CDR3 plus reference TRBV9 and TRBJ2-7, the full variable domain is DSGVTQTPKHLITATGQRVTLRCSPRSGDLSVYWYQQSLDQGLQFLIQYYNGEERAKGNILERFSAQQFPDLHSELNLSSLELGDSALYFCASSVGSSGSRVGEQYFGPGTRLTVT.

The gene calls are TRBV15 and TRBJ2-3; D may be TRBD2 (6 bases). V was cut by 4 bases and J by 2 bases, with 13 bases left in between. The CDR3 consists of 15 residues. Per germline, CDR1 LNHNV and CDR2 YYDKDF (reference sequence). The CDR3 DNA sequence: TGTGCCACCAGCAAGCGGGCCTGGGACACAGATACGCAGTATTTT. This sequence encodes CATSKRAWDTDTQYF. Based on the CDR3 plus reference TRBV15 and TRBJ2-3, the full variable domain is DAMVIQNPRYQVTQFGKPVTLSCSQTLNHNVMYWYQQKSSQAPKLLFHYYDKDFNNEADTPDNFQSRRPNTSFCFLDIRSPGLGDTAMYLCATSKRAWDTDTQYFGPGTRLTVL.

The chain couples TRBV13 to TRBJ2-5; 9 bases agree with TRBD2. Losses at the gene ends were 4 bases for V and 2 bases for J; bases not matched to a gene: 5. Looked up from germline, CDR1 is PRHDT and CDR2 is FYEKMQ (reference sequence). This CDR3 has 15 residues. The CDR3 is CASSSQREVQETQYF. In nucleotides, the CDR3 is TGTGCCAGCAGCTCGCAGCGGGAGGTTCAAGAGACCCAGTACTTC. The complete variable domain, with remaining parts taken from reference TRBV13 and TRBJ2-5, reads AAGVIQSPRHLIKEKRETATLKCYPIPRHDTVYWYQQGPGQDPQFLISFYEKMQSDKGSIPDRFSAQQFSDYHSELNMSSLELGDSALYFCASSSQREVQETQYFGPGTRLLVL.

The chain couples TRBV6-1 to TRBJ1-5, with TRBD1 matching 9 bases. Per germline, CDR1 MNHNS and CDR2 SASEGT. J gave up 7 bases and V 6 bases, and 7 bases lay outside the gene matches. The CDR3 sequence is 14 residues long. The DNA of the CDR3 is TGTGCCAGCAGGGGACAGGGAAACGGGCAGCCCCAGCATTTT. Protein sequence: CASRGQGNGQPQHF.

The chain uses TRBV28 and TRBJ2-3, with D possibly called TRBD1 or TRBD2 (6 bases each). Trimming pared 3 bases from V and 5 bases from J, leaving 18 bases between. The germline V gene has CDR1 MDHEN and CDR2 SYDVKM. The CDR3 consists of 16 residues. The CDR3 region is CASSLGGPSRGDTQYF. The DNA of the CDR3 is TGTGCCAGCAGTTTGGGGGGACCCTCCAGGGGAGATACGCAGTATTTT.

The V and J genes are TRBV5-1 and TRBJ2-3; 12 bases fit TRBD2. Losses at the gene ends were 2 bases for V and 5 bases for J; bases not matched to a gene: 6. This CDR3 has 16 residues. Germline V gene sequence: CDR1 SGHRS, CDR2 YFSETQ. CDR3 amino acids: CASSFLAGGPVDTQYF. CDR3 in DNA: TGCGCCAGCAGCTTCCTAGCGGGAGGGCCCGTAGATACGCAGTATTTT.

This chain joins TRBV30 and TRBJ2-7; a possible D gene is TRBD1 (6 bases). CDR3 length: 15 amino acids. Looked up from germline, CDR1 is GTSNPN and CDR2 is SVGIG (reference sequence). V lost 5 bases, J lost 1 base, and 18 bases lay in between. The CDR3 sequence: CAWSAPRGQSYEQYF. The CDR3 nucleotides are TGTGCCTGGTCCGCTCCAAGGGGACAATCCTACGAGCAGTACTTC.

The chain recombines TRBV30 with TRBJ1-2, with TRBD1 matching 10 bases. With V trimmed by 2 bases and J by 10 bases, 7 bases remained unmatched. The CDR3 length is 13 residues. Germline CDR1 and CDR2: GTSNPN and SVGIG (reference sequence). Here the CDR3 DNA reads TGTGCCTGGAGTCAAGGGACAGGGGAAGTCTACACCTTC. It yields the protein CAWSQGTGEVYTF.